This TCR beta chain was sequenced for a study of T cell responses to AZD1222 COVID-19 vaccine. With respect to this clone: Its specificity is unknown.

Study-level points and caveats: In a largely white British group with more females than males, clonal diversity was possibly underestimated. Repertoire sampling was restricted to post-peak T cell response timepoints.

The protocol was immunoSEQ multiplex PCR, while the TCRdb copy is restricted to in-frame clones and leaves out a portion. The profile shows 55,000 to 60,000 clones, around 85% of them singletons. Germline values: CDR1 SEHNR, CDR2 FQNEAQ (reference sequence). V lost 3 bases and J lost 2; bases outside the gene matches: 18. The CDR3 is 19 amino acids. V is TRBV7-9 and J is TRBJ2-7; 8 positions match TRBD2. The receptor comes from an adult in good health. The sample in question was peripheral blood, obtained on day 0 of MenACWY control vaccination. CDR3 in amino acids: CASSFPITPSGSITYEQYF. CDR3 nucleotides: TGTGCCAGCAGCTTCCCAATCACCCCAAGCGGGAGCATTACCTACGAGCAGTACTTC.